This TCR beta chain was retrieved from a study of regulatory T cells in long-lasting Graves disease. Described time point: newly diagnosed GD, antithyroid drugs for less than 3 months. Construction of the TCR library relied on RNA isolated from PBMCs. Researchers made TCR beta libraries by using iRepertoire HTBI primers and running Arm-PCR on CDR3 regions. MiXCR, run by TCRdb on the multiplex PCR reads, gives a single entry per CDR3 protein. The table shows fewer than 650,000 distinct CDR3 sequences, with about 15% occurring only once. V was trimmed by 11 bases and J by 5 bases, leaving 16 bases between them. This CDR3 is 13 amino acids long. Looked up from germline, CDR1 is MNHNS and CDR2 is SASEGT. Comments on this clonotype: The target antigen is unknown.

Study-wide results and limits: Exclusively peripheral blood, rather than thyroid tissue, was studied.

Separately, the same data were catalogued under a study of T cells in Graves' hyperthyroidism and ophthalmopathy. That report adds: Patients aged 18 to 65 had newly diagnosed hyperthyroidism that had lasted under 2 months. Clinical symptoms, serum thyroxine and TRAb, thyroid ultrasound and orbital computed tomography together formed the diagnostic basis. The primer set for the first-round RT-PCR of the TCR CDR3 was HTBI.

The chain links TRBV6-1 to TRBJ2-4; D is uncertain. The specimen comprised peripheral blood mononuclear cells (PBMCs), sampled at new diagnosis, from a patient treated with antithyroid drugs. This receptor was obtained from a woman younger than 45 with Graves disease. The CDR3 region is CAGLTRPENIQYF. Here the CDR3 DNA reads TGTGCCGGGTTGACTCGCCCCGAAAACATTCAGTACTTC.